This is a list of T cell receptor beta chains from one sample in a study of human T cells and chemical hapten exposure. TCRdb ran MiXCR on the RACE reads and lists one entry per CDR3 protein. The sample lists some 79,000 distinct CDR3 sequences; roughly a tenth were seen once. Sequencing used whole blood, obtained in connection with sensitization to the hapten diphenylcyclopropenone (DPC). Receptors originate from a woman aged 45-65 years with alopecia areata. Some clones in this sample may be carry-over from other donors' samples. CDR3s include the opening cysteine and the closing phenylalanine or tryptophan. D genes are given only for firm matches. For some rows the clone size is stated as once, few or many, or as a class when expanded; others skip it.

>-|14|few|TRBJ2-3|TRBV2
TGTGCCAGCAACGAGGGCCCTAGCACAGATACGCAGTATTTT
CASNEGPSTDTQYF
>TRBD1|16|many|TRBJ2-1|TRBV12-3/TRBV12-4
TGTGCCAGCAGCAGGTCCGGGACAGGGGTGTACAATGAGCAGTTCTTC
CASSRSGTGVYNEQFF
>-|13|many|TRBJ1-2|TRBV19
TGTGCCAGTAGTATCGAACAGGGTGTTGGCTACACCTTC
CASSIEQGVGYTF
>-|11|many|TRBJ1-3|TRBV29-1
TGCAGCGTTACGACTGGAAACACCATATATTTT
CSVTTGNTIYF
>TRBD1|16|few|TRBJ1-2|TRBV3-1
TGTGCCAGCAGCCCCCCACGACAGGGCGGCTCCAGCGGCTACACCTTC
CASSPPRQGGSSGYTF
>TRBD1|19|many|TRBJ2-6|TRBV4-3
TGCGCCAGCAGCGAATATCCCCCGACAGGGGCCTCTGGGGCCAACGTCCTGACTTTC
CASSEYPPTGASGANVLTF
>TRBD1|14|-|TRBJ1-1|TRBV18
TGTGCCAGCTCACCTGGACAGGGAGTTACTGAAGCTTTCTTT
CASSPGQGVTEAFF
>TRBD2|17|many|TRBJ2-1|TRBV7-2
TGTGCCAGCAGCTTAGTATTGTCTAGCGGGAGTTGGAATGAGCAGTTCTTC
CASSLVLSSGSWNEQFF
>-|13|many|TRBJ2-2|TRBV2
TGTGCCAGCAGGCTCAGGGGTACCGGGGAGCTGTTTTTT
CASRLRGTGELFF
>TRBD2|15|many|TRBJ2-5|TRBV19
TGTGCCAGTAGTACCCAGCGGGAGGGCCGGGAGACCCAGTACTTC
CASSTQREGRETQYF
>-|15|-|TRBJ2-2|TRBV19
TGTGCCAGTAGTATGCTAGCTCGAAGGGACGGGGAGCTGTTTTTT
CASSMLARRDGELFF
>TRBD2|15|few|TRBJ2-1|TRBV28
TGTGCCAGCAGCGCAGGAGCGGGAGGGCTTAATGAGCAGTTCTTC
CASSAGAGGLNEQFF
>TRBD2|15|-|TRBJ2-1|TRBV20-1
TGCAGTGCTAGAGCGGGAGGGGGGGCCTACAATGAGCAGTTCTTC
CSARAGGGAYNEQFF
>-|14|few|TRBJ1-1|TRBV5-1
TGCGCCAGCAGCTCGGACGGATGGAACACTGAAGCTTTCTTT
CASSSDGWNTEAFF
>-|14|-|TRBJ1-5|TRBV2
TGTGCCAGCAGTGCGGCCGCGAACAATCAGCCCCAGCATTTT
CASSAAANNQPQHF
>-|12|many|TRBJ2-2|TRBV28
TGTGCCAGCAGTTTACCCACCGGGGAGCTGTTTTTT
CASSLPTGELFF
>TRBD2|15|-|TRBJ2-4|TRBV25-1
TGTGCCAGCAGCCCGGGACTAGCGGGGCCGGGGATTCAGTACTTC
CASSPGLAGPGIQYF
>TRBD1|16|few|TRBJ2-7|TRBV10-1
TGCGCCAGCAGTAGTAACTTCGGGACAGGGGTTGGGGAGCAGTACTTC
CASSSNFGTGVGEQYF
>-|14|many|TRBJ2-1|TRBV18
TGTGCCAGCTCACCACAAACAGGGTACAATGAGCAGTTCTTC
CASSPQTGYNEQFF
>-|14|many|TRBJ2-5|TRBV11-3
TGTGCCAGCAGCCGGCTCAGGGGGGGTGCGACCCAGTACTTC
CASSRLRGGATQYF
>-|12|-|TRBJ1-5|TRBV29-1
TGCAGCGTTGATGAAGGCCCTGGGCCCCTGCATTTT
CSVDEGPGPLHF
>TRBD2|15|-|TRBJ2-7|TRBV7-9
TGTGCCAACAGCTTAGCGGGGCCGACCTCCTACGAGCAGTACTTC
CANSLAGPTSYEQYF
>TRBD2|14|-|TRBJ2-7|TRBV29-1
TGCAGCGTTGCGACTAGCGGGAGCCCCTACGAGCAGTACTTC
CSVATSGSPYEQYF
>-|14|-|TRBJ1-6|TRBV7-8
TGTGCCAGCAGTTCGATGGATAGGAATTCACCCCTCCACTTT
CASSSMDRNSPLHF
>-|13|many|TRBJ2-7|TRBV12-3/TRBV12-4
TGTGCCAGCAGTTCGGTCACTCTTCTGGAGCAGTACTTC
CASSSVTLLEQYF
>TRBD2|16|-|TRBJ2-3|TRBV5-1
TGCGCCAGCAGCTTCGCCGGGACTAGCGGCACAGATACGCAGTATTTT
CASSFAGTSGTDTQYF
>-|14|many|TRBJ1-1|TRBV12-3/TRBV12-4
TGTGCCAGCAGACGTAGGACGGTGAACACTGAAGCTTTCTTT
CASRRRTVNTEAFF
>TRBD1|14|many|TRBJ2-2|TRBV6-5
TGTGCCAGCAGTAAACAGGGGCGGAACGGGGAGCTGTTTTTT
CASSKQGRNGELFF
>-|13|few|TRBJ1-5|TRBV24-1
TGTGCCACCTCCAAGGGCAGCAATCAGCCCCAGCATTTT
CATSKGSNQPQHF
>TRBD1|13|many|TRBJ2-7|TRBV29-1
TGCAGCGTTGAGGGACAGGGGACCTACGAGCAGTACTTC
CSVEGQGTYEQYF
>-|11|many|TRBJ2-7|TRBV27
TGTGCCAGCAGATGGGGTTACGAGCAGTACTTC
CASRWGYEQYF
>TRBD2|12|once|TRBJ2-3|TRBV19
TGCTCTAGCGGGAGGATGAGAGATTCGCAGTATTTT
CSSGRMRDSQYF
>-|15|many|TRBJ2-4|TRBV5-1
TGCGCCAGCAGCCCAATGTCCGGAACCCAAAACATTCAGTACTTC
CASSPMSGTQNIQYF
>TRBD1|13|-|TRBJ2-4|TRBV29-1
TGCAGCGTTGATTGGGGACAGGGAAGCATTCAGTACTTC
CSVDWGQGSIQYF
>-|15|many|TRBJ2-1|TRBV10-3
TGTGCCATCAGTGAGTCGACTCTAAAGCCCGATGAGCAGTTCTTC
CAISESTLKPDEQFF
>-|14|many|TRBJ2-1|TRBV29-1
TGCAGCGTCAGGCCCTGGCCCAAAATAAATGAGCAGTTCTTC
CSVRPWPKINEQFF
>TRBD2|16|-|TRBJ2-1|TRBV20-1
TGCAGTGCGAAAAGGCCTAGCGGGAGGGCGGCGGACGAGCAGTTCTTC
CSAKRPSGRAADEQFF
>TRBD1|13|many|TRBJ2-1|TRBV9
TGTGCCAGCAGACCCAGGGGGCGGTATGAGCAGTTCTTC
CASRPRGRYEQFF
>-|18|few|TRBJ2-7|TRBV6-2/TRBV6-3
TGTGCCAGCAGCCCAATGGGTAACGCATGGGGCGGTACCTACGAGCAGTACTTC
CASSPMGNAWGGTYEQYF
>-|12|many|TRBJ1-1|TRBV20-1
TGCAGTGCTCTACAGGGACACACTGAAGCTTTCTTT
CSALQGHTEAFF
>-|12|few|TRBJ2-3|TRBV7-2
TGTGCCAGCAGCATCCCCCCTGGGACGCAGTATTTT
CASSIPPGTQYF
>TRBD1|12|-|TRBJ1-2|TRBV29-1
TGCAGCGTTGGACAGGGGGCATGGGGCTACACCTTC
CSVGQGAWGYTF